The 15 T cell receptor beta chains below were found in one sample sequenced in a study of cytomegalovirus exposure and HLA in healthy donors. 13 Jbeta primers and 60 Vbeta primers were used for the PCR. Assay used: immunoSEQ multiplex PCR; TCRdb lists only in-frame clones, some missing. The sample has 200,000 to 250,000 clones, approximately 84% seen once. The sequenced sample consisted of PBMCs. The receptors come from a woman aged 35 to 49 in good health and CMV-seronegative.

Turning to this clone: The sample holds other DNA sequences that translate to the same CDR3. The V gene is TRBV19, the J gene TRBJ2-5, with D possibly matching TRBD2 (5 bases). CDR3 length: 13 amino acids. V was pared by 8 bases and J by 4 bases, with 14 bases between. The germline CDR1 and CDR2 sequences are LNHDA and SQIVND (reference sequence). The chain's CDR3 is CASSASGRETQYF. CDR3 nucleotide sequence: TGTGCCAGTTCCGCCTCGGGGAGAGAGACCCAGTACTTC.

The chain carries TRBV9 and TRBJ2-2; the match to TRBD2 covers 9 bases. The germline V gene has CDR1 SGDLS and CDR2 YYNGEE. V lost 0 bases to trimming and J lost 7 bases; unmatched junction nucleotides: 4. CDR3 length: 15 residues. Here the CDR3 DNA reads TGTGCCAGCAGCGTAGGGCTAGCGGGGAACGGGGAGCTGTTTTTT. It yields the protein CASSVGLAGNGELFF.

This clone turned up a few times. V usage is TRBV6-5 and J usage is TRBJ1-1, with a tentative D call TRBD1 (6 bases). This CDR3 comprises 15 residues. V was cut by 0 bases and J by 0 bases, with 8 bases left in between. Germline CDR1 MNHEY, CDR2 SVGAGI. As DNA, the CDR3 is TGTGCCAGCAGTTACTCTCGGACAGTGAACACTGAAGCTTTCTTT. Translated: CASSYSRTVNTEAFF.

The chain couples TRBV5-1 to TRBJ2-1, with TRBD1 matching 7 bases. With 5 bases clipped from V and 4 bases from J, the junction kept 12 bases outside the gene matches. The CDR3 runs 16 residues. Germline assignment: CDR1 SGHRS and CDR2 YFSETQ. The CDR3 bases are TGCGCCAGCAGAGCCCCCGGGACAGCCGGATACAATGAGCAGTTCTTC. This gives the protein CASRAPGTAGYNEQFF. The full variable domain, its missing parts supplied by reference TRBV5-1 and TRBJ2-1, is KAGVTQTPRYLIKTRGQQVTLSCSPISGHRSVSWYQQTPGQGLQFLFEYFSETQRNKGNFPGRFSGRQFSNSRSEMNVSTLELGDSALYLCASRAPGTAGYNEQFFGPGTRLTVL.

The V and J genes are TRBV4-1 and TRBJ1-1, with 8 bases fitting TRBD1. V was pared by 4 bases and J by 0 bases, with 10 bases of the junction left unmatched. The CDR3 spans 17 residues. CDR1 is MGHRA, CDR2 YSYEKL, per germline. CDR3 loop: CASSRTGGQGLNTEAFF. As DNA, the CDR3 is TGCGCCAGCAGCCGAACAGGGGGTCAGGGATTGAACACTGAAGCTTTCTTT.

This clone turned up a few times. V usage is TRBV2 and J usage is TRBJ1-1; D possibly corresponds to TRBD1 (5 bases). Germline CDR1 SNHLY, CDR2 FYNNEI. Trimming removed 4 bases at V and 7 bases at J, with 7 bases between. This CDR3 is built from 11 residues. The chain's CDR3 is CASSGQIEAFF. The CDR3 DNA reads as TGTGCCAGCAGTGGACAGATTGAAGCTTTCTTT.

This chain uses TRBV28 with TRBJ1-6; 7 bases map to TRBD1. Germline values: CDR1 MDHEN, CDR2 SYDVKM. The V gene end was trimmed by 9 bases and the J gene end by 7 bases; junction bases not matched to a gene: 6. This CDR3 is built from 13 residues. CDR3 residues: CASISQGNSPLHF. CDR3 nucleotide sequence: TGTGCCAGTATTTCACAGGGGAATTCACCCCTCCACTTT.

The chain joins TRBV5-8 to TRBJ2-1; D might be TRBD2 (6 bases). Trimming cost V 5 bases and J 6 bases, with 15 bases left between them. The CDR3 has 14 amino acids. Germline CDR1 reads SGHTS; CDR2 reads YDEGEE. The CDR3 spells CASSPYRRGNEQFF. The CDR3 DNA reads TGTGCCAGCAGTCCCTACCGGAGGGGCAATGAGCAGTTCTTC.

This clone appeared a single time. This chain uses TRBV5-4 with TRBJ1-1; maybe TRBD1 (5 bases). Germline V gene sequence: CDR1 SGHNT, CDR2 YYREEE (reference sequence). The CDR3 covers 15 residues. The ends were cut back, 1 base at V and 1 base at J, with 11 bases in the middle. CDR3 amino acids: CASSLLGAQNTEAFF. The CDR3 DNA reads TGTGCCAGCAGCTTGTTAGGGGCCCAGAACACTGAAGCTTTCTTT. Based on the CDR3 plus reference TRBV5-4 and TRBJ1-1, the full variable domain is ETGVTQSPTHLIKTRGQQVTLRCSSQSGHNTVSWYQQALGQGPQFIFQYYREEENGRGNFPPRFSGLQFPNYSSELNVNALELDDSALYLCASSLLGAQNTEAFFGQGTRLTVV.

This clone was picked up a small number of times. The CDR3 nucleotides read TGTGCCAGCAGTGATCAGGGGGATCGGTACGAGCAGTACTTC. Protein product: CASSDQGDRYEQYF. The rearrangement joins TRBV2 to TRBJ2-7; 7 bases match TRBD1. The CDR3 covers 14 residues. The V and J ends lost 3 bases and 4 bases, in that order; junction bases with no gene match: 6. Germline V CDR1 and CDR2: SNHLY, FYNNEI.

This clone has just one count. The V and J genes are TRBV10-3 and TRBJ2-5; 11 bases are shared with TRBD2. Germline V gene data show CDR1 as ENHRY and CDR2 as SYGVKD. The CDR3 totals 14 residues. Trimming removed 6 bases from V and 6 bases from J; junction bases left unmatched: 6. The CDR3 region has the DNA TGTGCCATCAGAACCGGGACTAGCGGTCAGACCCAGTACTTC. Translating gives CAIRTGTSGQTQYF.

V is TRBV7-3 and J is TRBJ2-5; 7 bases match TRBD1. Germline CDR1 reads SGHTA; CDR2 reads FQGTGA. CDR3 size: 14 residues. J lost 3 bases, V lost 0 bases, and 1 base had no gene match. The DNA of the CDR3 is TGTGCCAGCAGCTTAACAGGGGGCGAAGAGACCCAGTACTTC. Its translation is CASSLTGGEETQYF.

The chain has TRBV5-1 and TRBJ2-2, with D possibly TRBD1 on 5 matching bases. The CDR3 loop spans 16 amino acids. Germline V gene sequence: CDR1 SGHRS, CDR2 YFSETQ. The germline V and J ends were trimmed by 4 bases and 1 base, with 14 bases remaining between them. CDR3 in DNA: TGCGCCAGCAGCCCTAGGGGTCTAGGGAACACCGGGGAGCTGTTTTTT. Protein sequence: CASSPRGLGNTGELFF.

This chain connects TRBV7-2 to TRBJ1-1, with a possible D match to TRBD1 (5 bases). The CDR3 runs to 13 residues. Trimming removed 5 bases from V and 1 base from J, with 8 bases in between. CDR1 is SGHTA and CDR2 is FQGNSA in the germline V gene. CDR3 nucleotide sequence: TGTGCCAGCAGCATAAGGGGGAACACTGAAGCTTTCTTT. Its protein product is CASSIRGNTEAFF.

V usage is TRBV7-9 and J usage is TRBJ2-7; 8 nucleotides match TRBD2. CDR1 SEHNR and CDR2 FQNEAQ come from the germline V gene (reference sequence). V shed 6 bases and J 4 bases; nucleotides not matched to a gene: 8. This CDR3 region has 14 residues. The CDR3 bases are TGTGCCAGCAGGATCGGGGGGGGAGGATACGAGCAGTACTTC. It yields the protein CASRIGGGGYEQYF.